Given below is one TCR beta chain in context. Clones were sequenced by immunoSEQ multiplex PCR, and TCRdb holds only the in-frame ones, with some missing. The repertoire consists of about 190,000 clones, with about 86% occurring once and the leading ten covering roughly 2.9%. This sample is drawn from a study of blood T cell repertoires in COVID-19. The CDR3 totals 15 residues. V gave up 2 bases and J gave up 4 bases, with 9 bases separating them. CDR1 and CDR2 from the germline V gene are MGHRA and YSYEKL. This TCR was recovered from a woman in her 30s with active or convalescent COVID-19. The V call is TRBV4-1, the J call TRBJ2-6; no reliable D call. The sequenced sample consisted of peripheral blood. The CDR3 coding sequence is TGCGCCAGCAGCCAATCGCCCCTAGGGGCCAACGTCCTGACTTTC. Residues: CASSQSPLGANVLTF.